This record concerns one T cell receptor (beta chain) sequence. Only one count was recorded for this clone. Its antigen specificity is not known. Base qualities are not at hand, and no much larger clone is one base apart. The data derive from a study of T cell responses to AZD1222 COVID-19 vaccine (dated by TCRdb to the early 2020s). Concerning the study at large: Because spike-specific TCR depth and breadth did not differ between the two schedules, AZD1222 recipients who got a second dose at roughly 4 weeks were pooled with those who got a second dose at roughly 12 weeks. A total of just over 230 trial participants underwent TCR sequencing, of whom some 200 had received two doses of AZD1222 and roughly 26 had received two doses of the MenACWY control vaccine. Trial participants were enrolled by age into subgroups of 18-55, 56-69 and 70-plus years, and around 150, 29 and 61 TCR-sequenced participants, respectively, were included in these subgroups.

Read against the paper, the sample's time point label means: baseline before first vaccination. Samples from vaccinated people were obtained from the UK trials COV001 and COV002, which included a single-blind randomized controlled phase 2/3 trial of AZD1222 (ChAdOx1 nCoV-19) in healthy adults. For TCRbeta chain sequencing, PBMC samples from trial participants were taken at day 0 and at day 28 after the second dose. The CDR3 regions of human TCRbeta chains were analyzed by immunosequencing. In the original analysis: TCRs in the repertoires were compared against a reference library of SARS-CoV-2-specific TCRs that had been generated with the MIRA antigen-specificity platform. Breadth meant the fraction of unique TCRs that were SARS-CoV-2-associated, whereas depth meant the fraction of total T cells that were SARS-CoV-2-associated. Each spike-specific TCR was assigned to its reactive spike region and to a CD4 or CD8 class using the MIRA data. Log10-transformed breadth and depth values were compared by one-way ANOVA with Sidak's multiple comparisons tests. As stored in TCRdb, this immuneACCESS dataset retains in-frame rearrangements with V and J assigned. A fraction of the clones does not appear; measured against another copy, unresolved V genes explain less than half of the discrepancy, and the remainder lacks a known reason. V and J calls and clone size are those listed in that table; D and trimming were worked out from the DNA. The table for this sample lists about 100,000 clones; 85% to 90% of them were counted only once. The top ten constitute 16% of the sample.

Beyond this particular receptor, the publication reports: The 56-69-year group was small, and its depth increase did not reach significance, likely because of low power. Participants were mostly white British and included more females than males, and it was suggested by the authors that clonal diversity may have been underestimated. Conclusions about previously exposed vaccinees are limited, since just 6 or 7 AZD1222 recipients were seropositive for SARS-CoV-2 at baseline. Because no samples from the day 14 peak response were available, repertoires could be characterized only after the peak T cell response. Nearly half of unique spike-specific TCRs reportedly recognized epitopes outside regions mutated in the B.1.351 and B.1.1.7 variants. After two AZD1222 doses, spike-specific TCR breadth and depth were significantly higher than at day 0 and than in MenACWY recipients. CD4 TCRs associated with the vaccine covered the entire spike protein, and the dominant responses were in regions 160-218 and 743-854.

V and J are truncated by 3 bases and 5 bases respectively, leaving an intervening sequence of 14 bases. As encoded in the germline V gene (reference sequence), CDR1 is MNHEY while CDR2 is SMNVEV. Its CDR3 holds 14 amino acids, cysteine through phenylalanine. Solely the CDR3 DNA is kept, with 42 bases framed from the first base. This sequence was found in an adult in good health. Here the sequenced sample was peripheral blood, taken on day 0 of AZD1222 vaccination. The chain is made from TRBV27 and TRBJ2-7; TRBD2 is a weak D gene call, 5 bases matching. This receptor carries the CDR3 CASSLRLSSDEQYF. The nucleotide sequence is TGTGCCAGCAGTTTGCGGCTGAGTAGCGACGAGCAGTACTTC.